One sample yielded the 25 T cell receptor beta chains listed below, sequenced in a study of regulatory T cells in long-lasting Graves disease. Time point specified: newly diagnosed GD, antithyroid drugs for less than 3 months. From RNA extracted from PBMCs, the TCR library was made. Combining iRepertoire HTBI primers with Arm-PCR of CDR3 regions, the authors built TCR beta libraries. MiXCR, applied by TCRdb to the multiplex PCR reads, yields one record per CDR3 protein. The sample has roughly 440,000 distinct CDR3 sequences, less than 20% seen once. This same sample was also taken into another study, of T cells in Graves' hyperthyroidism and ophthalmopathy.

The material was peripheral blood mononuclear cells (PBMCs), obtained at new diagnosis, from a patient treated with antithyroid drugs. The receptors shown here come from a young woman with Graves disease.

The chain carries TRBV6-9 and TRBJ2-5, with D unclear. This CDR3 is 13 amino acids long. Deletions cut 3 bases from V and 3 bases from J, with 8 bases between. In germline, CDR1 is MNHGY, CDR2 SVAAGI. DNA for the CDR3: TGTGCCAGCAGTTACATCGGTAAAGAGACCCAGTACTTC. Protein product: CASSYIGKETQYF.

This clonotype was detected ten times or more. The chain uses TRBV15 and TRBJ2-7; D unresolved. The CDR3 covers 13 residues. Trimming stripped 1 base from V and 2 bases from J, with 6 bases between. Germline-derived CDR1 and CDR2 are LNHNV and YYDKDF (reference sequence). CDR3 DNA sequence: TGTGCCACCAGCAGAGTGGCCACCTACGAGCAGTACTTC. Residues: CATSRVATYEQYF.

This clonotype was seen repeatedly, ten times or more. The rearrangement uses TRBV28 and TRBJ2-7; maybe TRBD1 (5 bases). The CDR3 length is 15 residues. Trimming took off 4 bases at V and 1 base at J, with 14 bases between the two ends. Per the germline V gene, CDR1 is MDHEN and CDR2 is SYDVKM. The CDR3 reads CASSSPTSGSYEQYF. The CDR3 DNA is TGTGCCAGCAGTTCCCCGACCTCAGGGTCCTACGAGCAGTACTTC.

The V gene is TRBV30, the J gene TRBJ1-3; no reliable D call. The CDR3 has 14 amino acids. The V and J ends lost 2 bases and 5 bases respectively, with 13 bases between them. Germline V CDR1 and CDR2: GTSNPN, SVGIG (reference sequence). CDR3 protein: CAWSQPSDRNTIYF. Here the CDR3 DNA reads TGTGCCTGGAGTCAACCCTCGGATCGAAACACCATATATTTT.

The rearrangement joins TRBV29-1 to TRBJ2-2; no definite D call. Germline-derived CDR1 and CDR2 are SQVTM and ANQGSEA. The CDR3 runs to 13 residues. Trimming stripped 5 bases from V and 2 bases from J, with 9 bases between. As DNA, the CDR3 is TGCAGCGTTCTTAGATCTAACACCGGGGAGCTGTTTTTT. It encodes CSVLRSNTGELFF.

This clonotype was recorded a few times. One base away lies a much larger clone, so this may be a sequencing read error. Because it lacks the conserved phenylalanine or tryptophan at the end, this CDR3 is likely a read error. The chain recombines TRBV7-2 with TRBJ2-5; 8 nucleotides align to TRBD1. V shed 1 base, J shed 5 bases, and the junction held 9 bases outside the gene matches. CDR3 length equals 16 residues. Germline CDR1 SGHTA, CDR2 FQGNSA. DNA for the CDR3: TGTGCCAGCAGCTTAGGGTCCACGGGACAGGTGGAGACCCAGTACTCC. Protein sequence: CASSLGSTGQVETQYS.

This chain uses TRBV25-1 with TRBJ2-7; 12 bases are a match to TRBD1. Unmatched junction bases numbered 5, after V lost 5 bases and J lost 0 bases. CDR1 is MGHDK and CDR2 is SYGVNS in the germline V gene. This CDR3 has 16 residues. The CDR3 DNA is TGTGCCAGCAGTCAAACGGGACAGGGGGCCTCCTACGAGCAGTACTTC. It yields the protein CASSQTGQGASYEQYF.

This clonotype was seen a few times. V usage is TRBV14 and J usage is TRBJ2-3, with 9 bases aligning to TRBD1. V shed 1 base and J 3 bases; nucleotides not matched to a gene: 8. The CDR3 is 17 residues long. Germline assignment: CDR1 SGHDN and CDR2 FVKESK. The CDR3 DNA sequence: TGTGCCAGCAGCCAAGCGCGGACAGGGGTTGGGACAGATACGCAGTATTTT. Translated, it gives CASSQARTGVGTDTQYF.

This clonotype was seen ten or more times. V gene TRBV28 combines with J gene TRBJ2-3; 8 positions agree with TRBD1. Trimming removed 3 bases from V and 1 base from J; junction bases left unmatched: 9. The CDR3 runs to 17 residues. Germline V lookup: CDR1 MDHEN, CDR2 SYDVKM. In DNA form, the CDR3 reads TGTGCCAGCAGTTTCCCCCCAGGGGGCCGGGGCACAGATACGCAGTATTTT. It encodes CASSFPPGGRGTDTQYF.

This clonotype was detected many times. V usage is TRBV12-3 or TRBV12-4 and J usage is TRBJ1-1; D unclear. This CDR3 has 14 amino acids. V dropped 0 bases and J dropped 1 base, with 6 bases sitting between them. The CDR3 bases are TGTGCCAGCAGTTTAGCACGTGGGAACACTGAAGCTTTCTTT. Amino acids: CASSLARGNTEAFF.

The sample holds many counts of this clonotype. This rearrangement joins TRBV7-2 to TRBJ2-1, with 13 bases aligning to TRBD2. CDR1 is SGHTA and CDR2 is FQGNSA in the germline V gene. J gave up 4 bases and V 1 base, and 7 bases lay outside the gene matches. The CDR3 spans 18 residues. The CDR3 DNA follows: TGTGCCAGCAGCTTAGAAGGGACTAGCGGGATTAGATACAATGAGCAGTTCTTC. This encodes CASSLEGTSGIRYNEQFF.

This clonotype appeared a few times. This sequence joins TRBV5-1 and TRBJ2-1; 7 bases line up with TRBD2. The V and J ends lost 2 bases and 7 bases, in that order; junction bases with no gene match: 9. Germline-derived CDR1 and CDR2 are SGHRS and YFSETQ. This CDR3 has 15 residues. This CDR3 reads CASSLRSGILNEQFF. In DNA, the CDR3 is TGCGCCAGCAGCTTACGGAGCGGGATTTTGAATGAGCAGTTCTTC.

The chain uses TRBV7-9 and TRBJ2-5, with 10 bases fitting TRBD1. The CDR3 extends over 16 amino acids. The junction had 3 bases not matched to a gene; V was cut back by 2 bases and J by 0 bases. Germline V gene data show CDR1 as SEHNR and CDR2 as FQNEAQ (reference sequence). DNA of the CDR3: TGTGCCAGCAGCTTAAGGGACAGGGGAGACCAAGAGACCCAGTACTTC. It translates to CASSLRDRGDQETQYF. The complete variable domain, with remaining parts taken from reference TRBV7-9 and TRBJ2-5, reads DTGVSQNPRHKITKRGQNVTFRCDPISEHNRLYWYRQTLGQGPEFLTYFQNEAQLEKSRLLSDRFSAERPKGSFSTLEIQRTEQGDSAMYLCASSLRDRGDQETQYFGPGTRLLVL.

This clonotype was counted a few times. The J gene is TRBJ2-7, the V gene TRBV3-1; the D is unclear. CDR3 length equals 15 residues. The V and J ends lost 2 bases and 2 bases respectively, with 13 bases between them. Germline CDR1 is LGHDT and CDR2 is YNNKEL (reference sequence). CDR3 sequence (DNA): TGTGCCAGCAGCCAAAACCCCATGCCAGCCTACGAGCAGTACTTC. Translating it yields CASSQNPMPAYEQYF.

This clonotype was observed at least ten times. The chain is built from TRBV7-2 and TRBJ2-7; TRBD1 aligns across 8 bases. V shed 9 bases, J shed 3 bases, and the junction held 4 bases outside the gene matches. Germline V gives CDR1 SGHTA, CDR2 FQGNSA. The CDR3 length is 12 residues. CDR3 nucleotides: TGTGCCAGTGGGGACAGGTTCTACGAGCAGTACTTC. Translated, it gives CASGDRFYEQYF.

Turning to this clonotype: Possible read error: a much larger clone is one base away. The chain is built from TRBV29-1 and TRBJ2-2; D may match TRBD1 or TRBD2 (5 bases each). The germline V gene has CDR1 SQVTM and CDR2 ANQGSEA. The CDR3 covers 14 residues. The CDR3 spells CSVEGGGNTGDLFF. The CDR3 DNA reads as TGCAGCGTTGAAGGGGGCGGAAACACCGGGGATCTGTTTTTT.

This clonotype has ten or more counts. The V call is TRBV29-1, the J call TRBJ2-7, with a weak D call TRBD1 (5 bases). Deletions cut 4 bases from V and 7 bases from J, with 17 bases between. Germline CDR1 SQVTM, CDR2 ANQGSEA. The CDR3 spans 13 residues. For the CDR3, the DNA is TGCAGCGTTGGCAACAGGATGTCGTGGGAGCAGTACTTC. As protein: CSVGNRMSWEQYF.

This clonotype was found many times. The V call is TRBV7-8, the J call TRBJ2-5; perhaps TRBD1 as D (6 bases). CDR3 size: 15 residues. CDR1 and CDR2 (germline): SGHVS, FQNEAQ. V was pared by 5 bases and J by 9 bases, with 22 bases between. The CDR3 DNA reads TGTGCCAGCAGCCGGGACACAGCCGGAATGAGGGCCCAGTACTTC. Translated: CASSRDTAGMRAQYF.

CDR3 DNA: TGTGCCAGCAGTCCACTCCGGGACAGGGCCGAGCAGTTCTTC. Protein: CASSPLRDRAEQFF. J is TRBJ2-1 and V is TRBV2; 9 bases line up with TRBD1. CDR1 is SNHLY and CDR2 is FYNNEI in the germline V gene. This CDR3 spans 14 amino acids. The ends lost 5 bases at V and 10 bases at J; junction bases unmatched: 9.

V gene TRBV25-1 combines with J gene TRBJ2-1, with 9 bases fitting TRBD2. The CDR3 covers 15 residues. Unmatched junction bases numbered 5, after V lost 6 bases and J lost 2 bases. From germline, CDR1 is MGHDK and CDR2 SYGVNS. The CDR3 nucleotides are TGTGCCAGCAGAAAAGCGGGAGGCGCCTACAATGAGCAGTTCTTC. Amino acids: CASRKAGGAYNEQFF.

Concerning this clonotype: A much larger clonotype is one base distant, so this may be a read error. The V gene is TRBV30, the J gene TRBJ2-7; 7 bases map to TRBD1. Germline values: CDR1 GTSNPN, CDR2 SVGIG (reference sequence). The CDR3 runs to 15 residues. V lost 2 bases, J lost 1 base, and 8 bases stayed unmatched. Written as DNA, the CDR3 is TGTGCCTGGAGTATGGGAACAGGGGTTTCCTACGAGCAGTACTTC. Protein: CAWSMGTGVSYEQYF.

This clonotype was observed many times. CDR3 residues: CASRAGELNEQFF. For the CDR3, the DNA is TGTGCCAGCAGGGCAGGGGAGCTAAATGAGCAGTTCTTC. V usage is TRBV2 and J usage is TRBJ2-1; tentative D call: TRBD1 (6 bases). CDR1 is SNHLY and CDR2 is FYNNEI in the germline V gene. V was shortened by 6 bases and J by 7 bases, with 13 bases between the two germline ends. This CDR3 region has 13 residues.

This clonotype was seen repeatedly, ten times or more. This chain joins TRBV28 and TRBJ2-7; TRBD2 aligns across 9 bases. V dropped 3 bases and J dropped 1; count of bases not matched to a gene: 7. The germline CDR1 and CDR2 sequences are MDHEN and SYDVKM. This CDR3 contains 16 residues. Here the CDR3 reads CASSFRLAEGSYEQYF. The CDR3 nucleotides are TGTGCCAGCAGTTTTCGACTAGCGGAGGGATCCTACGAGCAGTACTTC.

This clonotype was seen a handful of times. Germline is not matched at one junction end, which may reflect a read error. The chain carries TRBV20-1 and TRBJ2-7, with D maybe TRBD2 (5 bases). Germline V lookup: CDR1 DFQATT, CDR2 SNEGSKA (reference sequence). This CDR3 region has 15 residues. CDR3 amino acids: CSARGQLGSSYEQYF. CDR3 nucleotides: TGCAGTGCAAGAGGGCAGCTGGGAAGCTCCTACGAGCAGTACTTC.

V and J are TRBV27 and TRBJ1-5, with D uncertain. V was clipped by 3 bases and J by 3 bases, with 12 bases between them. The CDR3 totals 15 residues. CDR1 is MNHEY, CDR2 SMNVEV, per germline (reference sequence). The CDR3 protein is CASSLRAMDNQPQHF. The CDR3 DNA follows: TGTGCCAGCAGTTTGAGGGCAATGGACAATCAGCCCCAGCATTTT.